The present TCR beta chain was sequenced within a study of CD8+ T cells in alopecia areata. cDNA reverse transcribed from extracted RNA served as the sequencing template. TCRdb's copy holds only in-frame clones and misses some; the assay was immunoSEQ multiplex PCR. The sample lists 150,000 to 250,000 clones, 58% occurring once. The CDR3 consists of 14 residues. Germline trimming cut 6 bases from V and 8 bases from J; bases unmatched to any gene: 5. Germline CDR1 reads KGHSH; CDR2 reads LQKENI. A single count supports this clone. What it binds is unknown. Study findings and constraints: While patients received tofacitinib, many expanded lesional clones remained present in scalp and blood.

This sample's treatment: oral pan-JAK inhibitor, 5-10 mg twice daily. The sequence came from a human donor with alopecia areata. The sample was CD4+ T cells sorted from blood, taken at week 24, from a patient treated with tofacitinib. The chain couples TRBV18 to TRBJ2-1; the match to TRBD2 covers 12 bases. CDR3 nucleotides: TGTGCCAGCTCGACTAGCGGGAGCCTAGATGAGCAGTTCTTC. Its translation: CASSTSGSLDEQFF.